These 4 T cell receptor beta chains share one sample of origin, sequenced in a study of T cell responses to AZD1222 COVID-19 vaccine. TCRdb's table, derived via immunoSEQ multiplex PCR, lists solely in-frame clones and lacks some. Here the sample spans about 63,000 clones, about 80% being singletons. The source was peripheral blood, collected 28 days after the second AZD1222 dose. These receptors were collected from an adult who received the AZD1222 COVID-19 vaccine.

The chain has TRBV2 and TRBJ1-1, with a weak D call TRBD1 (5 bases). V dropped 3 bases and J dropped 3 bases, with 14 bases sitting between them. The CDR3 spans 15 residues. The V gene's germline CDR1 is SNHLY and CDR2 FYNNEI. Here the CDR3 reads CASSDWQGFYTEAFF. CDR3 nucleotides: TGTGCCAGCAGTGATTGGCAGGGATTTTACACTGAAGCTTTCTTT.

The chain uses TRBV10-3 and TRBJ2-5; TRBD2 aligns across 11 bases. Germline CDR1 and CDR2: ENHRY and SYGVKD. J was trimmed by 5 bases and V by 7 bases; bases with no gene match: 6. This CDR3 comprises 14 residues. The CDR3 is CAIKGVAGGETQYF. CDR3 sequence (DNA): TGTGCCATCAAGGGAGTAGCGGGGGGGGAGACCCAGTACTTC.

The chain carries TRBV13 and TRBJ2-6, with D hard to call. Trimming removed 5 bases at V and 0 bases at J, with 8 bases between. Germline V gene lookup returns CDR1 PRHDT and CDR2 FYEKMQ (reference sequence). This CDR3 has 15 residues. The CDR3 is CASSRQSSGANVLTF. The CDR3 nucleotides read TGTGCCAGCAGCCGGCAGAGCTCTGGGGCCAACGTCCTGACTTTC.

CDR3 coding DNA: TGTGCCAGCAGCCAACCTCGGGAGGGCAGAGACACTGAAGCTTTCTTT. Its protein is CASSQPREGRDTEAFF. The V call is TRBV4-2, the J call TRBJ1-1; D is unresolved. V lost 2 bases to trimming and J lost 3 bases, with 16 bases between them. The CDR3 totals 16 residues. Germline V CDR1 and CDR2: LGHNA, YNFKEQ.